The rows below give T cell receptor beta chains drawn from one sample of a study of T cells of healthy individuals. TCRdb re-analysed the 5' RACE reads in MiXCR, keeping a single row per CDR3 protein. The sample records roughly 87,000 distinct CDR3 sequences, 17% being singletons. These receptors were obtained from a human donor in good health. Each CDR3 is given with its conserved first and last residue. The D gene is left open where the match is weak. Size tells how often a clone was seen (once, few, many) or the class of an expanded clone, and some rows leave it out.

.,.,TRBV6-1,TRBJ1-5,TGTGCCAGCAGTGCAGGGGACATAAATCAGCCCCAGCATTTT,CASSAGDINQPQHF
.,.,TRBV7-3,TRBJ1-1,TGTGCCAGCAGCTTAACTGGGGGTGAAGCTTTCTTT,CASSLTGGEAFF
few,.,TRBV5-1,TRBJ1-1,TGCGCCAGCAGCTTGGAGGTGGGGGGGGCCCTCATGAACACTGAAGCTTTCTTT,CASSLEVGGALMNTEAFF
.,.,TRBV11-1,TRBJ1-5,TGTGCCAGCAGCTTAGAAGGGTCCAATCAGCCCCAGCATTTT,CASSLEGSNQPQHF
.,TRBD2,TRBV19,TRBJ2-4,TGTGCCAGTAACCCCGGGGGGGCCCTAAACATTCAGTACTTC,CASNPGGALNIQYF
.,.,TRBV14,TRBJ2-2,TGTGCCAGCAGCCGAATGGACAGAACGAACACCGGGGAGCTGTTTTTT,CASSRMDRTNTGELFF
many,.,TRBV4-2,TRBJ2-7,TGTGCCAGCAGCCCAGGTACGATAGGGGAGCAGTACTTC,CASSPGTIGEQYF
.,.,TRBV15,TRBJ2-7,TGTGCCACCAGCAGAGATAGGACTACCGGCACCTACGAGCAGTACTTC,CATSRDRTTGTYEQYF
.,.,TRBV6-2/TRBV6-3,TRBJ1-1,TGTGCCAGCAGTTGGGGGCTACCCGTCAGGGAGGCTGAAGCTTTCTTT,CASSWGLPVREAEAFF
.,.,TRBV9,TRBJ2-7,TGTGCCAGCAGCGTAGGATTGACCTACGAGCAGTACTTC,CASSVGLTYEQYF
many,TRBD1,TRBV29-1,TRBJ1-2,TGCAGCGTTGAAGATCAGGGGGCGGAATATGGCTACACCTTC,CSVEDQGAEYGYTF
few,TRBD1,TRBV7-8,TRBJ1-5,TGTGCCAGCAGCTTAGTCGGGACAGTCAATCAGCCCCAGCATTTT,CASSLVGTVNQPQHF
.,.,TRBV29-1,TRBJ2-1,TGCAGCGTTGATTTTGGGGCTCTGGGTGAGCAGTTCTTC,CSVDFGALGEQFF
few,.,TRBV7-8,TRBJ2-2,TGTGCCAGCAGACCAGGGCGTAACACCGGGGAGCTGTTTTTT,CASRPGRNTGELFF
.,TRBD1,TRBV19,TRBJ1-6,TGTGCCAGTAGTACCGGGACAGGGGATGACCGGCTTAATTCACCCCTCCACTTT,CASSTGTGDDRLNSPLHF
many,.,TRBV20-1,TRBJ2-2,TGCAGTGCTAGAGACCCTGGAGTGGGAGACACCGGGGAGCTGTTTTTT,CSARDPGVGDTGELFF
many,.,TRBV3-1,TRBJ2-6,TGTGCCAGCACCTTCTCTGGGGCCAACGTCCTGACTTTC,CASTFSGANVLTF
few,.,TRBV12-3/TRBV12-4,TRBJ2-3,TGTGCCAGCAGCCCCTCCCCCCTGGGCACAGATACGCAGTATTTT,CASSPSPLGTDTQYF